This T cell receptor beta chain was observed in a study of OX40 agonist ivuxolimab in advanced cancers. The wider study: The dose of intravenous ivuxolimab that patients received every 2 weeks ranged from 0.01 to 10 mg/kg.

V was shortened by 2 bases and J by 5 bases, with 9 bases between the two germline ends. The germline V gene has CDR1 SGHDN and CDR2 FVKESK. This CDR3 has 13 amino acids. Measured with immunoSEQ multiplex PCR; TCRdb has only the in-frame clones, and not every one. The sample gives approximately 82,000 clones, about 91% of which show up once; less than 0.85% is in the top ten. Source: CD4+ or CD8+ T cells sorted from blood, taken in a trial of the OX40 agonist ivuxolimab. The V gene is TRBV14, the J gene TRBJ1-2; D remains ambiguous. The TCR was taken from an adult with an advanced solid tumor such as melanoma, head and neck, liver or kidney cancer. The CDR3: CASSQPGKYGYTF. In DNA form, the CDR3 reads TGTGCCAGCAGCCAACCTGGAAAATATGGCTACACCTTC.